The source of this TCR beta chain is a study of blood T cell repertoires in COVID-19. Study details: Material from acute and convalescent COVID-19 was sourced from the United States, Italy and Spain. Sources were T cells, B-cell-depleted T cells, or PBMCs; the material itself was cDNA or gDNA.

The CDR3 runs 17 residues. V was shortened by 2 bases and J by 11 bases, with 24 bases between the two germline ends. Germline CDR1 MNHEY, CDR2 SMNVEV (reference sequence). Under the authors' procedure: Nucleated cell counts were estimated from reference gene primer amplification. Sequencing used immunoSEQ multiplex PCR; TCRdb keeps in-frame clones, though not all of them. From that table come the V and J calls and clone size; the DNA was used to work out D and trimming. The sample contains about 140,000 clones, roughly 80% of which appear only once. The specimen was peripheral blood. The chain is built from TRBV27 and TRBJ1-4, with a tentative D call TRBD1 (6 bases). The sequence was obtained from a woman in her sixties or seventies with acute or convalescent COVID-19. The CDR3 loop is CASSLEPPGMSGVKLFF. The CDR3 DNA is TGTGCCAGCAGTTTAGAACCCCCAGGAATGTCAGGGGTGAAACTGTTTTTT.